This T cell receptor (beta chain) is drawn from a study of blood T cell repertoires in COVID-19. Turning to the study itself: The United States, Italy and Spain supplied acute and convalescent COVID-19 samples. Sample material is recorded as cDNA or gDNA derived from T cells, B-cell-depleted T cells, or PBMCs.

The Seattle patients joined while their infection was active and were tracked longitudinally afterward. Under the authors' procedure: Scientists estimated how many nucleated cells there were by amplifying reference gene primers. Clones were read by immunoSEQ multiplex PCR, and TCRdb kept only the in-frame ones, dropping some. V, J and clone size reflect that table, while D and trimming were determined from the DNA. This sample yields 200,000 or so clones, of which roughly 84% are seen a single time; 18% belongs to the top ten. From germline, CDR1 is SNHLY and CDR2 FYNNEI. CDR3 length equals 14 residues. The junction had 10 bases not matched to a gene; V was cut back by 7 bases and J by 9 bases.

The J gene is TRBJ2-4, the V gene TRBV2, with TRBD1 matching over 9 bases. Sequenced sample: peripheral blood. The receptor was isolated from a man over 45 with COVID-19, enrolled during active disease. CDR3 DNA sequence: TGTGCCAGCACACCTGGGACAGGGAGGGGCATTCAGTACTTC. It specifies CASTPGTGRGIQYF.